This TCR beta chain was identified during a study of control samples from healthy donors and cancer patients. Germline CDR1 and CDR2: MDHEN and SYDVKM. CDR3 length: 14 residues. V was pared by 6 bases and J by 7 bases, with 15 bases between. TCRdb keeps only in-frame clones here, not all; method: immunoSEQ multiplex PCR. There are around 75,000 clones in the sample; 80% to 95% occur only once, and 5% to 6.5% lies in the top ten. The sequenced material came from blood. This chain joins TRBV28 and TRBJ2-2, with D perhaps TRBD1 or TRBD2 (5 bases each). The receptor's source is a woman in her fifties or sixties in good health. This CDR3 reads CASSSGALGGELFF. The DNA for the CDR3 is TGTGCCAGCAGCTCCGGGGCCCTGGGCGGGGAGCTGTTTTTT.